This T cell receptor (beta chain) stems from a study of beta chain features in type 1 diabetes. Study information: Examined across all samples were around 110,000,000 sorted cells. Study-wide points: TCRB CDR3s from Type 1 diabetes patients were moderately but significantly shorter in all four CD4+ subsets.

Every bit of the isolated RNA underwent reverse transcription, so sequencing read expressed TCRB transcripts. Using immunoSEQ multiplex PCR, the repertoire was profiled, and TCRdb retains in-frame clones only, with some absent. Among around 710,000 clones, over 10% were seen once, and the ten largest hold over 0.1%. As concerns this clone: Its antigen remains unidentified.

Without exception, sorted populations had purity beyond 98%. There are 12 residues in the CDR3. Germline CDR1 and CDR2: SGHRS and YFSETQ. V lost 4 bases and J 7 bases, leaving 11 bases between the germline ends. The chain employs TRBV5-1 and TRBJ1-2, with D hard to call. The TCR was taken from a man aged 25-45 years with type 1 diabetes. Sequenced material: naive CD4+ T cells from blood. CDR3 coding DNA: TGCGCCAGCAGCACTAGTAATGGTGGCTACACCTTC. It specifies CASSTSNGGYTF.